This T cell receptor beta chain was recorded in a study of T cell responses to AZD1222 COVID-19 vaccine. Comments on this clone: Its specificity is not known.

Produced via immunoSEQ multiplex PCR; TCRdb's table is partial and in-frame only. Of around 150,000 clones listed, less than 95% are singletons. The germline V and J ends were trimmed by 6 bases and 0 bases, with 11 bases remaining between them. Looked up from germline, CDR1 is SGDLS and CDR2 is YYNGEE. The CDR3 is 14 amino acids. The study's findings and limits: Among those given AZD1222, only 5 to 7 were seropositive at baseline.

The clonotype originates from an adult in good health. The source material was peripheral blood, sampled on day 0 of AZD1222 vaccination. The J gene is TRBJ2-3, the V gene TRBV9, with D possibly being TRBD2 (6 bases). CDR3 nucleotides: TGTGCCAGCACGAGGAGCGGGAGCACAGATACGCAGTATTTT. It specifies CASTRSGSTDTQYF.